This is a list of T cell receptor beta chains from one sample in a study of identical twins. A single record per CDR3 protein comes from TCRdb applying MiXCR to the 5' RACE reads. The sample lists approximately 890,000 distinct CDR3 sequences, 9% to 15% seen once, with 1.5% to 2% in the top ten. This sample also belongs to another study, concerning yellow fever vaccine responses in identical twins.

Source material: PBMCs. The receptors derive from a young woman in good health. Each CDR3 is given with its conserved first and last residue. Each record gives: clone size, V gene, J gene, D gene, CDR3 DNA, CDR3 protein. A D gene is named only where the DNA matches it firmly. Rows may omit the clone size; those that give it use once, few, many or a size class.

few	TRBV11-1	TRBJ2-7	TRBD1	TGTGCCAGCAGCTTACGTAGCGGTCAGGGGGCATGGACCTACGAGCAGTACTTC	CASSLRSGQGAWTYEQYF
many	TRBV20-1	TRBJ1-2	NA	TGCAGTGATAGGACAGACTATGGCTACACCTTC	CSDRTDYGYTF
once	TRBV5-1	TRBJ2-1	NA	TGCGCCAGCAGCTTGCCCCTCGGGTCGAATGAGCAGTTCTTC	CASSLPLGSNEQFF
NA	TRBV27	TRBJ2-5	NA	TGTGCCAGCAGCCGTCTAGGGCAAGAGACCCAGTACTTC	CASSRLGQETQYF
NA	TRBV5-3	TRBJ2-2	NA	TGTGCCATCAGCCCCGGGCTCTCCAGCATCAACACCGGGGAGCTGTTTTTT	CAISPGLSSINTGELFF
few	TRBV6-5	TRBJ2-7	NA	TGTGCCAGCAGCCACCGCCACGAGCAGTACTTC	CASSHRHEQYF
few	TRBV10-3	TRBJ1-1	NA	TGTGCCATCAGTGAGTCGGGGATAACCGGCACTGAAGCTTTCTTT	CAISESGITGTEAFF
few	TRBV28	TRBJ2-1	NA	TGTGCCAGCATCGAGGGGGGACTAAACTCCTACAATGAGCAGTTCTTC	CASIEGGLNSYNEQFF
NA	TRBV6-1	TRBJ2-7	NA	TGTGCCTTACAACGGGCTAGCAATCACGAGCAGTACTTC	CALQRASNHEQYF
NA	TRBV18	TRBJ2-1	TRBD2	TGTGCCAGCTCACCGACTAGCGGGAGGCGAAGGAGTGAGCAGTTCTTC	CASSPTSGRRRSEQFF
NA	TRBV3-1	TRBJ2-1	TRBD1	TGTGTCAGCAGCCTAGGAGGGGGGACAGGGGTCTACAATGAGCAGTTCTTC	CVSSLGGGTGVYNEQFF
NA	TRBV7-9	TRBJ2-7	TRBD2	TGTGCCAGCAGGGCGGGAGGGAACTTCGAGCAGTACTTC	CASRAGGNFEQYF
few	TRBV24-1	TRBJ2-1	TRBD2	TGTGCCACCAGTGAGGGTGATTATGGACTAGCGGGGTACAATGAGCAGTTCTTC	CATSEGDYGLAGYNEQFF
few	TRBV28	TRBJ2-3	NA	TGTGCCAGCCTCCGGAGAGGGGATACGCAGTATTTT	CASLRRGDTQYF
few	TRBV19	TRBJ2-1	NA	TGTGCCAGTAGTTCCCAGGGGCGGGAGATAATCTACAATGAGCAGTTCTTC	CASSSQGREIIYNEQFF
few	TRBV2	TRBJ2-1	NA	TGTGCCAGCAGTGAAGGTGCACTAGCACCCTTGAGTGAGCAGTTCTTC	CASSEGALAPLSEQFF
many	TRBV4-1	TRBJ2-1	TRBD1	TGCGCCAGCAGCCAACCGACAGGGGCCTACAATGAGCAGTTCTTC	CASSQPTGAYNEQFF
NA	TRBV11-2	TRBJ2-3	NA	TGTGCCAGCAGCTTAGCCCCCCCGTCAGATACGCAGTATTTT	CASSLAPPSDTQYF
few	TRBV7-6	TRBJ2-2	NA	TGTGCCAGCAGCTCCACCGTAATTGGCACCGGGGAGCTGTTTTTT	CASSSTVIGTGELFF
NA	TRBV6-5	TRBJ2-6	TRBD1	TGTGCCAGCAGTTACACCCTGGGACAGGGCACCAACGTCCTGACTTTC	CASSYTLGQGTNVLTF
NA	TRBV2	TRBJ2-1	NA	TGTGCCAGCAATCTTCGGGGCACTGAGCAGTTCTTC	CASNLRGTEQFF
few	TRBV28	TRBJ2-1	TRBD1	TGTGCCAGCAGTTTTCCTACCGGCAAGGGGACAGGGGATTACAATGAGCAGTTCTTC	CASSFPTGKGTGDYNEQFF
NA	TRBV9	TRBJ1-2	NA	TGTGCCAGCAGTACAACAGGGCAGGGCTACACCTTC	CASSTTGQGYTF
few	TRBV10-3	TRBJ2-7	TRBD2	TGTGCCATCAGTGGACTGGGGGGGGACTACGAGCAGTACTTC	CAISGLGGDYEQYF
NA	TRBV9	TRBJ1-1	NA	TGTGCCAGCAGTGATACCGGGACACCGAACACTGAAGCTTTCTTT	CASSDTGTPNTEAFF
NA	TRBV10-3	TRBJ2-5	NA	TGTGCCACCATGGACAGCTTGCAAGAGACCCAGTACTTC	CATMDSLQETQYF
NA	TRBV18	TRBJ2-1	NA	TGTGCCAGCTCACCATTGGGGACCGATTACAATGAGCAGTTCTTC	CASSPLGTDYNEQFF
NA	TRBV7-2	TRBJ2-5	NA	TGTGCCAGCAGCCCGTACGGGATCCAAGAGACCCAGTACTTC	CASSPYGIQETQYF
NA	TRBV2	TRBJ1-2	TRBD1	TGTGCCAGCAGTGAGACAGGGAATCATGGCTACACCTTC	CASSETGNHGYTF
few	TRBV7-2	TRBJ1-1	NA	TGTGCCAGCAGCTTAGAAGTTTGGAACACTGAAGCTTTCTTT	CASSLEVWNTEAFF
many	TRBV24-1	TRBJ2-1	NA	TGTGCCACCAGTGACCTCCGGGCCGGGGCTCAGAGTAAGCCTTATGAGCAGTTCTTC	CATSDLRAGAQSKPYEQFF
NA	TRBV25-1	TRBJ2-1	TRBD1	TGTGCCAGCAGCCCGGCCCCGGGACAGGGAAAGTGGGAGCAGTTCTTC	CASSPAPGQGKWEQFF
NA	TRBV15	TRBJ2-7	NA	TGTGCCACCAGCACAAGCGTACAATCCTACGAGCAGTACTTC	CATSTSVQSYEQYF
NA	TRBV25-1	TRBJ2-2	NA	TGTGCCAGCAGTGAATTGGGCGGGGAGCTGTTTTTT	CASSELGGELFF
few	TRBV24-1	TRBJ2-1	TRBD1	TGTGCCACCAGTGATCTGAGGGGGGACGACAGGGGGCGGAATGAGCAGTTCTTC	CATSDLRGDDRGRNEQFF
NA	TRBV7-2	TRBJ2-5	TRBD2	TGTGCCAGCAGCTTATTTGCGGGAGGGCGCGAGACCCAGTACTTC	CASSLFAGGRETQYF
many	TRBV10-3	TRBJ1-2	TRBD1	TGTGCCATCAGGGCCGGGACAGCCCCTGGCTACACCTTC	CAIRAGTAPGYTF
few	TRBV28	TRBJ2-7	TRBD2	TGTGCCAGCGGGCTGGGACTAGCGGGCGGTGCCTACGAGCAGTACTTC	CASGLGLAGGAYEQYF
few	TRBV5-4	TRBJ1-1	NA	TGTGCCAGCAGCTTGGGACTTGACAGACCGAACACTGAAGCTTTCTTT	CASSLGLDRPNTEAFF
many	TRBV4-2	TRBJ2-1	NA	TGTGCCAGCAGCCAAGATCATGCGGGGAGCTCCTACAATGAGCAGTTCTTC	CASSQDHAGSSYNEQFF
NA	TRBV15	TRBJ2-1	TRBD2	TGTGCCACCAGCAGAGGCAGACTAGCGGGAAACTTTTACAATGAGCAGTTCTTC	CATSRGRLAGNFYNEQFF
NA	TRBV18	TRBJ2-1	TRBD1	TGTGCCAGCTCACCACCGGGCAGGGGGCAATACAATGAGCAGTTCTTC	CASSPPGRGQYNEQFF
many	TRBV12-3/TRBV12-4	TRBJ2-7	TRBD2	TGTGCCAGCAGCGGACTAGCGGGAGGTTACGAGCAGTACTTC	CASSGLAGGYEQYF
NA	TRBV11-2	TRBJ2-2	TRBD2	TGTGCCAGCAGCTTAGACGGGACTATCCCGAACACCGGGGAGCTGTTTTTT	CASSLDGTIPNTGELFF
NA	TRBV20-1	TRBJ2-5	TRBD1	TGCAGTGCTGTTACTACGGGACAGGGAAAAGAGACCCAGTACTTC	CSAVTTGQGKETQYF
NA	TRBV7-9	TRBJ2-7	TRBD1	TGTGCCAGCAGACGCGACAGGGGCGAGCAGTACTTC	CASRRDRGEQYF
many	TRBV24-1	TRBJ1-5	NA	TGTGCCACCAGTGGGACACGGGGCTCCGATGGGGGTCAGCCCCAGCATTTT	CATSGTRGSDGGQPQHF
NA	TRBV6-5	TRBJ2-7	NA	TGTGCCAGCAGTTACTCCACAATACAGGATGTCGACGAGCAGTACTTC	CASSYSTIQDVDEQYF
few	TRBV15	TRBJ2-1	TRBD1	TGTGCCACCAGCAGCCCCGGACAGGGCAATTCGTACAATGAGCAGTTCTTC	CATSSPGQGNSYNEQFF
NA	TRBV20-1	TRBJ1-4	NA	TGCAGTGCTGGCGACAGGACAACTAATGAAAAACTGTTTTTT	CSAGDRTTNEKLFF
NA	TRBV20-1	TRBJ2-7	NA	TGCAGTGCTAGAGGTGGTAGGGAATACGAGCAGTACTTC	CSARGGREYEQYF
NA	TRBV20-1	TRBJ1-3	NA	TGCAGTGCTTTTAACCAGGGAAACACCATATATTTT	CSAFNQGNTIYF
NA	TRBV11-1	TRBJ2-3	NA	TGTGCCAGCAGCTCTGCGAGTTTGACAGATACGCAGTATTTT	CASSSASLTDTQYF
NA	TRBV10-3	TRBJ2-3	NA	TGTGCCATCAACGAAGGGGTGGGTAGCACAGATACGCAGTATTTT	CAINEGVGSTDTQYF